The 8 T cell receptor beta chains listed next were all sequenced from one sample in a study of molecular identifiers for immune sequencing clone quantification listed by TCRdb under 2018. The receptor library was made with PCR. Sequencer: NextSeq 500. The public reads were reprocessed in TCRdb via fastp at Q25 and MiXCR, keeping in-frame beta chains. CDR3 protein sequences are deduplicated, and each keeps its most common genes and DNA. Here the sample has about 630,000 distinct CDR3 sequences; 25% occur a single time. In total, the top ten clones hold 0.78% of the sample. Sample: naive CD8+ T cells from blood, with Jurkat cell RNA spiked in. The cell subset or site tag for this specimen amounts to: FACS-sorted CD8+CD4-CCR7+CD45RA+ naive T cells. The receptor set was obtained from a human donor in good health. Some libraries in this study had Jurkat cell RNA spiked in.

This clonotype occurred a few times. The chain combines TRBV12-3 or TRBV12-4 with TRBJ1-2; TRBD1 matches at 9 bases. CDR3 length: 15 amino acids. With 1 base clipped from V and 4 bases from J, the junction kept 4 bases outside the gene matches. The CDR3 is CASSLVYRGPYGYTF. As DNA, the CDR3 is TGTGCCAGCAGTTTAGTCTACAGGGGGCCCTATGGCTACACCTTC.

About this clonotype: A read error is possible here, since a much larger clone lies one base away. CDR3 nucleotide sequence: TGTGCCAGCAGCCGGACAGGGGTCACTGAAACTTTCTTT. Protein: CASSRTGVTETFF. The genes are TRBV7-9 and TRBJ1-1; 9 bases line up with TRBD1. Germline V gives CDR1 SEHNR, CDR2 FQNEAQ (reference sequence). CDR3 length: 13 amino acids. Variable domain in full (rest from reference TRBV7-9 and TRBJ1-1): DTGVSQNPRHKITKRGQNVTFRCDPISEHNRLYWYRQTLGQGPEFLTYFQNEAQLEKSRLLSDRFSAERPKGSFSTLEIQRTEQGDSAMYLCASSRTGVTETFFGQGTRLTVV.

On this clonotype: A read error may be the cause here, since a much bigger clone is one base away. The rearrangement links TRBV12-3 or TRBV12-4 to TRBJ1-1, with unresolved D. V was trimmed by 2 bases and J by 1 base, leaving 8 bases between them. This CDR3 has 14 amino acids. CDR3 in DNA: TGTGCCAGCAGTTTAAACAGCCAGAACACTGAAGCTTTCTTT. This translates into CASSLNSQNTEAFF.

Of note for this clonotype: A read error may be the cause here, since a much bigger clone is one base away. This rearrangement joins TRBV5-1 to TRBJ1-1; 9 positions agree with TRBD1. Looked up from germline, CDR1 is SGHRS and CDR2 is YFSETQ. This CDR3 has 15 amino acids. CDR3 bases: TGCGCCAGCAGCTTGACAGGGGGCCAAAACACTGAAGCTCTCTTT. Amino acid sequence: CASSLTGGQNTEALF.

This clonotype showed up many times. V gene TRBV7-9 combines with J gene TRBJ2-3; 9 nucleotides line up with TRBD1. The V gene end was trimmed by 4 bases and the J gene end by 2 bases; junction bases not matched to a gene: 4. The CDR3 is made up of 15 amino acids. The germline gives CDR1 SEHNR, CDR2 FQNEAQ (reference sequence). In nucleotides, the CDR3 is TGTGCCAGCAGCTCAAGACAGGGGGACACAGATACGCAGTATTTT. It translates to CASSSRQGDTDTQYF.

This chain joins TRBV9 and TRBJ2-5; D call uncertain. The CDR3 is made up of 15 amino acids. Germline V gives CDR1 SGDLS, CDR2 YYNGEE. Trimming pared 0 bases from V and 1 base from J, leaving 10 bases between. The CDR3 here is CASSVATGSQETQYF. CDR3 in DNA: TGTGCCAGCAGCGTAGCTACGGGCAGCCAAGAGACCCAGTACTTC.

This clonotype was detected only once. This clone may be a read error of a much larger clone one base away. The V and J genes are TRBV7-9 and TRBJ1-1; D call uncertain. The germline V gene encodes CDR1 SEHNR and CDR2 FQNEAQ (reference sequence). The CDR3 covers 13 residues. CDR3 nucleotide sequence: TGTACCAGCAGATATCCGGAGAACACTGAAGCTTTCTTT. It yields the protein CTSRYPENTEAFF.

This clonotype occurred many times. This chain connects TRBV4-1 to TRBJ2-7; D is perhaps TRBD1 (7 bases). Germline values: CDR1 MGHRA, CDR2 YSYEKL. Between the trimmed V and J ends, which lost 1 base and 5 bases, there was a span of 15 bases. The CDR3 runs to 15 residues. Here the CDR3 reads CASSQVGGGRDEQYF. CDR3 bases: TGCGCCAGCAGCCAAGTTGGAGGGGGCCGTGACGAGCAGTACTTC.